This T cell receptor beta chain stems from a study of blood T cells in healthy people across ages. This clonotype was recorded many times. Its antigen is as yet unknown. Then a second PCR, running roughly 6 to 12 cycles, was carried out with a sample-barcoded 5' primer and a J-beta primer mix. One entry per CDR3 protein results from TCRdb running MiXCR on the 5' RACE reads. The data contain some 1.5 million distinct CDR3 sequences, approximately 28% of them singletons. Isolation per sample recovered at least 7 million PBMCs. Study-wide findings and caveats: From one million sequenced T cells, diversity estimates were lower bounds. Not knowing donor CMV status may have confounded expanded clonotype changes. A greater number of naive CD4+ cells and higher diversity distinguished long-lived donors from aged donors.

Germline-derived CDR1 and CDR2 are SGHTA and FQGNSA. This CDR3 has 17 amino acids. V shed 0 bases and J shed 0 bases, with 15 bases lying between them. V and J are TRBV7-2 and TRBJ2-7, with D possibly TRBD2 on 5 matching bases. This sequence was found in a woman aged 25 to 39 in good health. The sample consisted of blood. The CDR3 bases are TGTGCCAGCAGCTTAGCGGCAGGTGCCGGGAACTCCTACGAGCAGTACTTC. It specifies CASSLAAGAGNSYEQYF.